The source of this T cell receptor beta chain is a study of technical replicates of blood from a few donors. After removal of 0 bases from V and 0 bases from J, the junction contained 6 bases not matched to a gene. Germline V gives CDR1 MGHRA, CDR2 YSYEKL. CDR3 length: 18 amino acids. Here immunoSEQ multiplex PCR was the method, and the copy in TCRdb shows in-frame clones only, minus some. In the table there are 45,000 to 60,000 clones, 90% to 95% of which are singletons. This clone was seen a handful of times. This clonotype originated in a human donor in good health. Some clones in this sample may be carry-over from other donors' samples. Sequencing was performed on PBMCs. The rearrangement links TRBV4-1 to TRBJ1-5; 9 bases map to TRBD1. The CDR3 here is CASSQEGDRAYSNQPQHF. CDR3 bases: TGCGCCAGCAGCCAAGAGGGGGACAGGGCGTATAGCAATCAGCCCCAGCATTTT.